Listed below are T cell receptor beta chains from one sample, sequenced in a study of blood T cell repertoires in COVID-19. Assay used: immunoSEQ multiplex PCR; TCRdb lists only in-frame clones, some missing. The data hold roughly 200,000 clones, with 80% observed a single time. The sequenced sample was peripheral blood. These receptors were collected from a man in his 60s with acute or convalescent COVID-19. CDR3s leave out the opening cysteine and the closing phenylalanine or tryptophan.

>TRBV6-1|TRBJ1-2
ASSEAQRGWDGYT
>TRBV5-1|TRBJ2-1
ASTPTSGGSYNEQF
>TRBV2|TRBJ2-2
ASSRQGPPNTGELF
>TRBV19|TRBJ1-4
ASSAMGLGNEKLF
>TRBV4-2|TRBJ1-4
ASSRQGQGYEKLF
>TRBV25-1|TRBJ2-2
ASMTSGGFAGELF
>TRBV19|TRBJ2-5
ASSISAGGAGETQY
>TRBV3-1/TRBV3-2|TRBJ1-6
ASSQGGRGRNSPLH
>TRBV5-8|TRBJ1-2
ASSFGLGQGLANYGYT
>TRBV2|TRBJ1-6
ASWGGRTDNSPLH
>TRBV4-3|TRBJ1-1
ASSRSQNTEAF
>TRBV4-3|TRBJ2-3
ASSHSGTSGSTDTQY
>TRBV4-3|TRBJ1-6
ASSQQGASYNSPLH